A single T cell receptor (beta chain) is shown here with its context. Deletions cut 3 bases from V and 8 bases from J, with 4 bases between. Looked up from germline, CDR1 is SGHNT and CDR2 is YENEEA. CDR3 size: 10 residues. In the original workflow: How many nucleated cells were present was estimated from reference gene primer amplification. Sequenced by immunoSEQ multiplex PCR; TCRdb stores in-frame clones only, minus some. Clone size and the V and J calls come from that table; the DNA yielded D and trimming. There are 300,000 to 400,000 clones in the sample; about four fifths occur only once, and 2.5% to 3% lies in the top ten. The data belong to a study of blood T cell repertoires in COVID-19. Study as a whole: The United States, Italy and Spain supplied acute and convalescent COVID-19 samples. PBMCs, B-cell-depleted T cells, or T cells were the source of the cDNA or gDNA that made up the material.

This TCR was sampled from a man aged 25 to 45 with active or convalescent COVID-19. The specimen sequenced was peripheral blood. The V gene is TRBV11-3, the J gene TRBJ1-2; no clear D. CDR3 nucleotide sequence: TGTGCCAGCAGCTTCGGGGGCTACACCTTC. Amino acids: CASSFGGYTF.